This T cell receptor beta chain came from a study of control samples from healthy donors and cancer patients. In its sample, this clone was seen once. The V and J ends lost 4 bases and 5 bases, in that order; junction bases with no gene match: 12. This CDR3 comprises 16 residues. Germline values: CDR1 MDHEN, CDR2 SYDVKM. Produced via immunoSEQ multiplex PCR; TCRdb's table is partial and in-frame only. This sample carries around 19,000 clones, roughly 91% of them seen once, and the ten largest clones take about a tenth. The sample taken for sequencing was PBMCs. The chain combines TRBV28 with TRBJ2-5; 8 nucleotides agree with TRBD1. This clonotype originated in a woman in her sixties or seventies with head and neck cancer. The CDR3 loop is CASSSTPGQARETQYF. DNA of the CDR3: TGTGCCAGCAGTTCCACTCCGGGACAGGCTCGGGAGACCCAGTACTTC.